Included here is one TCR beta chain sequence, with context. Antigen specificity is unknown. One junction end disagrees with the germline gene, perhaps due to a read error. This sample is drawn from a study of tumor-infiltrating lymphocytes in primary liver carcinoma. Study-wide background: Sample yields of productive TCRbeta reads, ranging from roughly 3.65 to 7.13 million, were similar across tissue types. Study-level findings and limits: Between tumor regions, pairs overlapped more than tumor-adjacent and tumor-blood pairs did. Significantly larger top-250-clone fractions were found in tumors than in blood (p = 0.039).

The study co-extracted DNA and RNA from about 21-30 mg of unsorted bulk tissue. Total RNA (approximately 500 ng) served as template for TCR beta cDNA synthesis primed by a constant-region primer. Amplification in three nested multiplex PCR rounds with slightly modified ARM-PCR gave rise to TCR beta libraries. From the multiplex PCR reads, TCRdb called clonotypes with MiXCR, one entry per CDR3 protein. The table shows over 95,000 distinct CDR3 sequences, with around two thirds occurring only once. The sample comprised liver tumor tissue from sampling region 5. Subset denoted: tumor region T5, tumor centre. This TCR derives from a woman aged 55-70 years with primary liver carcinoma and hepatitis B virus infection.

CDR3 amino acids: CSVLQEPGPDTHYF. DNA for the CDR3: TGCAGCGTTTTACAGGAACCAGGGCCAGATACGCACTATTTT. The chain uses TRBV29-1 and TRBJ2-3, with TRBD1 as a possible D gene (5 bases). CDR1 and CDR2 (germline): SQVTM, ANQGSEA. CDR3 size: 14 residues.